This TCR beta chain was identified during a study of T cells in Graves' hyperthyroidism and ophthalmopathy. In the study overall: The initial diagnosis was the point when peripheral blood was collected, ahead of any treatment.

Exclusions: uncontrolled infection, other autoimmune disease, pregnancy, lactation. The study's findings and limits: Ophthalmopathy and stable hyperthyroidism were separated by a 13 V-J model.

Amplified TCR beta CDR3 regions derived from RNA transcripts. The TCR CDR3 was amplified in a first-round RT-PCR using the HTBI primer set. TCRdb reprocessed the multiplex PCR reads via MiXCR and lists one record per CDR3 protein. The table lists over 500,000 distinct CDR3 sequences, about 15% of them singletons. CDR1 is SEHNR, CDR2 FQNEAQ, per germline (reference sequence). Trimming took 1 base from V and 9 from J, leaving 11 bases between them. CDR3 length: 13 residues. This clonotype has only a few counts. Its specificity is not known. Source material: blood. The source of this sequence is a woman younger than 35 with Graves' ophthalmopathy. The V and J genes are TRBV7-9 and TRBJ2-3; D is ambiguous. This CDR3 is CASSLVIQETQYF. The CDR3 region has the DNA TGTGCCAGCAGCTTAGTTATCCAGGAGACGCAGTATTTT. Together with reference TRBV7-9 and TRBJ2-3, the CDR3 gives the full variable domain: DTGVSQNPRHKITKRGQNVTFRCDPISEHNRLYWYRQTLGQGPEFLTYFQNEAQLEKSRLLSDRFSAERPKGSFSTLEIQRTEQGDSAMYLCASSLVIQETQYFGPGTRLTVL.